The source of this TCR beta chain is a study of T-cell reconstitution after alpha-beta-depleted transplantation in children. Study observations and caveats: After transplant, at about two months, alpha-beta T cells were reportedly derived from several hundred expanded graft clones.

The CDR3 extends over 14 amino acids. The germline V gene has CDR1 MDHEN and CDR2 SYDVKM. The ends lost 1 base at V and 3 bases at J; junction bases unmatched: 1. As for this clonotype: What it binds is not known.

Preparation of the TCRbeta library used unique molecular identifiers. TCRdb itself ran the PCR reads through MiXCR, one entry per CDR3 protein. The repertoire holds 800,000 to 1,000,000 distinct CDR3 sequences, with 25% to 30% as singletons. The specimen was PBMCs, mostly from graft donor cells, collected 360 days after TCRalphabeta/CD19-depleted stem cell transplant. V gene TRBV28 combines with J gene TRBJ2-7; 9 bases agree with TRBD1. The sequence derives from a boy younger than two who had a stem cell transplant for SCID, so the T cells may come from the graft donor. The CDR3 coding sequence is TGTGCCAGCAGTTTATACAGGGGGCTCTACGAGCAGTACTTC. Its translation is CASSLYRGLYEQYF.